One sample yielded the 19 T cell receptor beta chains listed below, sequenced in a study of blood T cell repertoires in COVID-19. The protocol was immunoSEQ multiplex PCR, while the TCRdb copy is restricted to in-frame clones and leaves out a portion. The sample yields about 430,000 clones, roughly 90% seen once. The specimen was peripheral blood. These TCRs come from a man between 18 and 35 years old with COVID-19, enrolled during active disease.

The rearrangement links TRBV19 to TRBJ1-6; TRBD1 might be the D (5 bases). V lost 10 bases, J lost 0 bases, and 10 bases lay in between. In germline, CDR1 is LNHDA, CDR2 SQIVND (reference sequence). The CDR3 loop spans 14 amino acids. CDR3 amino acids: CATRQSSYNSPLHF. CDR3 nucleotide sequence: TGTGCCACCAGACAGAGCTCCTATAATTCACCCCTCCACTTT. The full variable domain, rest sourced from reference TRBV19 and TRBJ1-6, is DGGITQSPKYLFRKEGQNVTLSCEQNLNHDAMYWYRQDPGQGLRLIYYSQIVNDFQKGDIAEGYSVSREKKESFPLTVTSAQKNPTAFYLCATRQSSYNSPLHFGNGTRLTVT.

The chain combines TRBV5-1 with TRBJ2-5; D call uncertain. Germline V gene lookup returns CDR1 SGHRS and CDR2 YFSETQ. The V and J ends lost 6 bases and 1 base respectively, with 13 bases between them. This CDR3 is built from 14 residues. This CDR3 reads CASTVAAVQETQYF. In DNA, the CDR3 is TGCGCCAGCACTGTGGCGGCAGTCCAAGAGACCCAGTACTTC.

The rearrangement joins TRBV6-5 to TRBJ2-3; 9 bases are shared with TRBD2. Germline V gives CDR1 MNHEY, CDR2 SVGAGI. The CDR3 loop spans 14 amino acids. The V segment lost 9 bases and the J segment 2 bases; nucleotides outside the gene matches: 6. The CDR3 region is CASTVAGATDTQYF. The DNA of the CDR3 is TGTGCCAGTACCGTAGCGGGAGCCACAGATACGCAGTATTTT.

The chain is built from TRBV18 and TRBJ1-1; TRBD1 might be the D (5 bases). V dropped 3 bases and J dropped 0 bases, with 11 bases sitting between them. The CDR3 spans 15 residues. Germline assignment: CDR1 KGHSH and CDR2 LQKENI. CDR3 in DNA: TGTGCCAGCTCACCGAGTGGCAGGGTGAACACTGAAGCTTTCTTT. Translating gives CASSPSGRVNTEAFF.

V and J are TRBV7-8 and TRBJ1-6; 9 bases align to TRBD1. V shed 4 bases and J 7 bases; nucleotides not matched to a gene: 2. CDR1 is SGHVS and CDR2 is FQNEAQ in the germline V gene. There are 14 residues in the CDR3. The CDR3 loop reads CASSSGQGNSPLHF. The CDR3 DNA follows: TGTGCCAGCAGCTCCGGACAGGGGAATTCACCCCTCCACTTT.

This rearrangement joins TRBV4-1 to TRBJ2-3; possibly TRBD1 for D (5 bases). In germline, CDR1 is MGHRA, CDR2 YSYEKL. The CDR3 is made up of 14 amino acids. The V end lost 1 base, the J end lost 3 bases, and 8 bases lay between the germline ends. The CDR3 is CASSQGGETDTQYF. The CDR3 coding sequence is TGCGCCAGCAGCCAAGGGGGCGAGACAGATACGCAGTATTTT.

This clone was observed a handful of times. This chain uses TRBV27 with TRBJ1-5; D unclear. The germline gives CDR1 MNHEY, CDR2 SMNVEV (reference sequence). CDR3 length: 14 residues. The V and J ends lost 5 bases and 1 base respectively, with 9 bases between them. The CDR3 coding sequence is TGTGCCAGCAGTCCGGGGAGAAGCAATCAGCCCCAGCATTTT. This encodes CASSPGRSNQPQHF.

This CDR3 is CASSIHILAGGHDEQYF. In DNA, the CDR3 is TGTGCCAGTAGTATCCACATACTAGCGGGAGGGCACGACGAGCAGTACTTC. The chain has TRBV19 and TRBJ2-7; 13 bases are a match to TRBD2. The CDR3 is made up of 17 amino acids. Per germline, CDR1 LNHDA and CDR2 SQIVND (reference sequence). J was trimmed by 5 bases and V by 3 bases; bases with no gene match: 10.

The chain recombines TRBV3-1 (or the pseudogene TRBV3-2) with TRBJ2-3, with a tentative D call TRBD1 (5 bases). The CDR3 extends over 14 amino acids. V was shortened by 5 bases and J by 4 bases, with 13 bases between the two germline ends. Germline V lookup: CDR1 LGHDT, CDR2 YNNKEL (reference sequence). The DNA of the CDR3 is TGTGCCAGCAGCGGCTGGCTAGGGGCAGATACGCAGTATTTT. It is translated as CASSGWLGADTQYF.

The V and J genes are TRBV19 and TRBJ2-3; perhaps TRBD2 as D (5 bases). Germline V CDR1 and CDR2: LNHDA, SQIVND (reference sequence). The ends were cut back, 5 bases at V and 6 bases at J, with 21 bases in the middle. This CDR3 is built from 16 residues. CDR3 sequence reads: CASSPYLGKSGDTQYF. The CDR3 region has the DNA TGTGCCAGTAGTCCCTACCTCGGGAAATCGGGCGATACGCAGTATTTT.

This chain uses TRBV19 with TRBJ2-7, with 10 bases matching TRBD2. CDR1 is LNHDA, CDR2 SQIVND, per germline (reference sequence). The CDR3 consists of 15 residues. Unmatched junction bases numbered 1, after V lost 2 bases and J lost 0 bases. The DNA of the CDR3 is TGTGCCAGTAGTATATCTAGCGGGGGCTCCTACGAGCAGTACTTC. Translation: CASSISSGGSYEQYF.

This chain joins TRBV5-1 and TRBJ2-1, with D possibly matching TRBD2 (6 bases). CDR3 length: 16 residues. Per germline, CDR1 SGHRS and CDR2 YFSETQ. The V gene lost 1 base and the J gene lost 4 bases, with 15 bases spanning the gap. CDR3 region: CASSLPGIGTYNEQFF. CDR3 sequence (DNA): TGCGCCAGCAGCTTGCCGGGTATAGGGACTTACAATGAGCAGTTCTTC.

The gene calls are TRBV19 and TRBJ1-1, with 10 nucleotides matching TRBD1. J was trimmed by 7 bases and V by 5 bases; bases with no gene match: 10. This CDR3 has 15 residues. Per the germline V gene, CDR1 is LNHDA and CDR2 is SQIVND (reference sequence). DNA of the CDR3: TGTGCCAGTAGTGCCCGGGACAGGGGTCTCGATGAAGCTTTCTTT. This codes for CASSARDRGLDEAFF. The entire variable domain, with the rest obtained from reference TRBV19 and TRBJ1-1, is as follows: DGGITQSPKYLFRKEGQNVTLSCEQNLNHDAMYWYRQDPGQGLRLIYYSQIVNDFQKGDIAEGYSVSREKKESFPLTVTSAQKNPTAFYLCASSARDRGLDEAFFGQGTRLTVV.

This chain joins TRBV6-4 and TRBJ2-7, with D unclear. V shed 6 bases and J shed 1 base, with 7 bases lying between them. CDR1 and CDR2 from the germline V gene are MRHNA and SNTAGT. CDR3 length: 12 residues. CDR3 nucleotide sequence: TGTGCCAGCAGGCCGAGTTCCTACGAGCAGTACTTC. As protein: CASRPSSYEQYF.

This clone was observed a handful of times. The chain carries TRBV7-9 and TRBJ2-3, with 11 bases matching TRBD1. The junction had 4 bases not matched to a gene; V was cut back by 5 bases and J by 6 bases. The germline V gene encodes CDR1 SEHNR and CDR2 FQNEAQ (reference sequence). The CDR3 has 14 amino acids. The CDR3 DNA reads TGTGCCAGCAGCCTGGGACAGGGGGGTGATACGCAGTATTTT. Translating it yields CASSLGQGGDTQYF.

This chain uses TRBV5-4 with TRBJ2-3; no reliable D call. The CDR3 consists of 16 residues. Between the trimmed V and J ends, which lost 1 base and 2 bases, there was a span of 14 bases. Looked up from germline, CDR1 is SGHNT and CDR2 is YYREEE (reference sequence). The CDR3 DNA reads TGTGCCAGCAGCTTGTTAACGGGTCTCTACACAGATACGCAGTATTTT. Residues: CASSLLTGLYTDTQYF.

This clone has only one observation. This chain joins TRBV14 and TRBJ2-6; D gene uncertain. There are 15 residues in the CDR3. Germline loops: CDR1 SGHDN, CDR2 FVKESK. V was cut by 4 bases and J by 0 bases, with 7 bases left in between. The CDR3: CASSPVVSGANVLTF. CDR3 DNA sequence: TGTGCCAGCAGCCCAGTCGTCTCTGGGGCCAACGTCCTGACTTTC.

This sequence joins TRBV5-8 and TRBJ1-2, with 9 nucleotides matching TRBD1. CDR1 SGHTS and CDR2 YDEGEE come from the germline V gene. CDR3 length: 14 amino acids. Trimming took 4 bases from V and 7 from J; bases not matched to a gene: 8. The DNA of the CDR3 is TGTGCCAGCAGCCCTGGGGACAGGGCTCTTGGCTACACCTTC. As protein: CASSPGDRALGYTF.

The chain combines TRBV10-2 with TRBJ1-5; D is perhaps TRBD1 (6 bases). The CDR3 consists of 13 residues. Germline CDR1 WSHSY, CDR2 SAAADI. V was cut by 4 bases and J by 4 bases, with 8 bases left in between. The CDR3 protein is CASSGDRNQPQHF. CDR3 DNA: TGCGCCAGCAGTGGCGACAGGAATCAGCCCCAGCATTTT.